The 30 T cell receptor beta chains presented below share a single source sample, sequenced in a study of blood T cell repertoires in COVID-19. Clones were read by immunoSEQ multiplex PCR, and TCRdb kept only the in-frame ones, dropping some. The sample holds some 250,000 clones, 70% to 90% seen once. The sequencing sample was made of peripheral blood. These receptors originate from a man between 60 and 75 years old with acute or convalescent COVID-19.

The chain uses TRBV4-3 and TRBJ1-6; no reliable D call. Per germline, CDR1 LGHNA and CDR2 YSLEER. CDR3 length: 14 residues. Trimming took 0 bases from V and 7 from J, leaving 7 bases between them. The CDR3 sequence: CASSQDRTNSPLHF. The CDR3 nucleotides are TGCGCCAGCAGCCAAGACAGAACGAATTCACCCCTCCACTTT.

This clone was picked up one time. V is TRBV7-2 and J is TRBJ2-1; TRBD2 matches 9 bases. V lost 5 bases, J lost 6 bases, and 5 bases stayed unmatched. Germline V lookup: CDR1 SGHTA, CDR2 FQGNSA. The CDR3 loop spans 14 amino acids. The CDR3 protein is CASSPRREGNEQFF. The CDR3 nucleotides are TGTGCCAGCAGCCCTAGGCGGGAGGGCAATGAGCAGTTCTTC.

The chain combines TRBV24-1 with TRBJ2-2; D is uncertain. The germline V and J ends were trimmed by 0 bases and 6 bases, with 16 bases remaining between them. Germline lookup yields CDR1 KGHDR and CDR2 SFDVKD. The CDR3 sequence is 17 residues long. The CDR3 DNA is TGTGCCACCAGTGATTTGAGGAAGTCGAGGTCTCCCGGGGAGCTGTTTTTT. Encoded protein: CATSDLRKSRSPGELFF.

The chain recombines TRBV6-5 with TRBJ2-7; 7 bases match TRBD1. The CDR3 has 14 amino acids. V trimming: 3 bases; J trimming: 6 bases; junction bases outside the gene matches: 8. From germline, CDR1 is MNHEY and CDR2 SVGAGI. DNA of the CDR3: TGTGCCAGCAGTTATAGACAGGGTGGGCTCGAGCAGTACTTC. Encoded protein: CASSYRQGGLEQYF.

The CDR3 DNA sequence: TGTGCCAGCAGCTTAAGTTGGACAGGGGCGGGGGAGCTGTTTTTT. This translates into CASSLSWTGAGELFF. The chain has TRBV7-9 and TRBJ2-2; the match to TRBD1 covers 9 bases. The CDR3 sequence is 15 residues long. The ends lost 2 bases at V and 8 bases at J; junction bases unmatched: 6. Germline assignment: CDR1 SEHNR and CDR2 FQNEAQ (reference sequence).

This chain uses TRBV19 with TRBJ2-1; the match to TRBD2 covers 7 bases. J was trimmed by 13 bases and V by 4 bases; bases with no gene match: 16. Germline values: CDR1 LNHDA, CDR2 SQIVND (reference sequence). This CDR3 contains 15 residues. In DNA, the CDR3 is TGTGCCAGTAGTACCCTATTGGGGGAGGGCCCGATACAGTTCTTC. Its translation is CASSTLLGEGPIQFF.

This sequence joins TRBV11-2 and TRBJ2-6, with unresolved D. The V gene lost 0 bases and the J gene lost 13 bases, with 7 bases spanning the gap. There are 12 residues in the CDR3. Per the germline V gene, CDR1 is SGHAT and CDR2 is FQNNGV. The CDR3 loop is CASSLDHRVLTF. The DNA for the CDR3 is TGTGCCAGCAGCTTAGATCATCGGGTCCTGACTTTC.

The count of this clone is one. This chain uses TRBV7-3 with TRBJ1-6; D is perhaps TRBD1 (5 bases). The ends were cut back, 5 bases at V and 7 bases at J, with 12 bases in the middle. From germline, CDR1 is SGHTA and CDR2 FQGTGA. This CDR3 is 14 amino acids long. In nucleotides, the CDR3 is TGTGCCAGCAGCCGAGACGGGGGGAATTCACCCCTCCACTTT. Translating it yields CASSRDGGNSPLHF.

The V and J genes are TRBV9 and TRBJ2-1; 8 bases align to TRBD2. Germline CDR1 is SGDLS and CDR2 is YYNGEE. V lost 2 bases to trimming and J lost 5 bases; unmatched junction nucleotides: 6. The CDR3 totals 15 residues. The CDR3 is CASSVSGRADNEQFF. The CDR3 DNA sequence: TGTGCCAGCAGCGTTTCCGGGAGGGCCGACAATGAGCAGTTCTTC.

The table lists this clone with a few counts. The chain recombines TRBV5-5 with TRBJ2-5, with 12 positions matching TRBD2. V dropped 2 bases and J dropped 1; count of bases not matched to a gene: 9. CDR1 is SGHKS, CDR2 YYEKEE, per germline (reference sequence). The length of the CDR3 is 18 residues. CDR3 protein: CASSLAVASGRVQETQYF. DNA of the CDR3: TGTGCCAGCAGCTTAGCTGTGGCTAGCGGGAGGGTCCAAGAGACCCAGTACTTC.

The chain recombines TRBV14 with TRBJ2-3; 9 nucleotides align to TRBD2. The germline gives CDR1 SGHDN, CDR2 FVKESK. V gave up 3 bases and J gave up 5 bases; unmatched junction bases: 27. This CDR3 has 22 residues. CDR3 region: CASSHSSALAGGGTGAVDTQYF. CDR3 DNA: TGTGCCAGCAGCCATTCATCCGCCTTGGCGGGAGGGGGGACCGGGGCTGTAGATACGCAGTATTTT.

The chain recombines TRBV9 with TRBJ2-1; D is unclear. This CDR3 comprises 15 residues. Looked up from germline, CDR1 is SGDLS and CDR2 is YYNGEE. Trimming stripped 0 bases from V and 0 bases from J, with 7 bases between. The CDR3 spells CASSVGLTSYNEQFF. The CDR3 coding sequence is TGTGCCAGCAGCGTAGGACTGACCTCCTACAATGAGCAGTTCTTC.

The chain employs TRBV5-1 and TRBJ1-3, with 12 nucleotides matching TRBD1. Germline values: CDR1 SGHRS, CDR2 YFSETQ. The V and J ends lost 4 bases and 2 bases, in that order; junction bases with no gene match: 10. The CDR3 extends over 18 amino acids. The CDR3 nucleotides read TGCGCCAGCAGCGTTACCGGGACAGGGGGCTCCACTGGAAACACCATATATTTT. This encodes CASSVTGTGGSTGNTIYF. Filled out from reference TRBV5-1 and TRBJ1-3, the complete variable domain reads KAGVTQTPRYLIKTRGQQVTLSCSPISGHRSVSWYQQTPGQGLQFLFEYFSETQRNKGNFPGRFSGRQFSNSRSEMNVSTLELGDSALYLCASSVTGTGGSTGNTIYFGEGSWLTVV.

This sequence joins TRBV5-1 and TRBJ2-5; D is perhaps TRBD1 (5 bases). The V gene's germline CDR1 is SGHRS and CDR2 YFSETQ. V lost 2 bases, J lost 4 bases, and 9 bases lay in between. CDR3 length: 13 residues. The CDR3 is CASSFQGLETQYF. CDR3 DNA: TGCGCCAGCAGCTTTCAGGGCTTAGAGACCCAGTACTTC.

The chain links TRBV7-9 to TRBJ2-7; tentative D call: TRBD1 (6 bases). Trimming removed 0 bases from V and 7 bases from J, with 13 bases in between. The CDR3 is 14 residues long. Germline CDR1 and CDR2: SEHNR and FQNEAQ (reference sequence). The CDR3 DNA is TGTGCCAGCAGCTTAGCGCACAGGGCTTGGGAGCAGTACTTC. Protein sequence: CASSLAHRAWEQYF.

CDR3 coding DNA: TGTGCCAGCAGGCAGGGACTAGGAGGCCGGAGTGAGCAGTTCTTC. Encoded protein: CASRQGLGGRSEQFF. V is TRBV2 and J is TRBJ2-1, with 8 bases matching TRBD2. Germline trimming cut 6 bases from V and 9 bases from J; bases unmatched to any gene: 13. Germline-derived CDR1 and CDR2 are SNHLY and FYNNEI. CDR3 length equals 15 residues.

V is TRBV27 and J is TRBJ2-5; 10 nucleotides agree with TRBD1. This CDR3 comprises 17 residues. V was clipped by 2 bases and J by 5 bases; unmatched bases: 11. The germline gives CDR1 MNHEY, CDR2 SMNVEV (reference sequence). CDR3 coding DNA: TGTGCCAGCAGTTTAAGGCCCCAGACAGGGGGCTTGGAGACCCAGTACTTC. This encodes CASSLRPQTGGLETQYF.

The chain links TRBV6-1 to TRBJ2-2, with 10 bases identical to TRBD2. The germline CDR1 and CDR2 sequences are MNHNS and SASEGT. V gave up 3 bases and J gave up 4 bases; unmatched junction bases: 8. This CDR3 is built from 17 residues. Here the CDR3 reads CASSDLAGGWGTGELFF. The CDR3 nucleotides read TGTGCCAGCAGTGATTTAGCGGGAGGTTGGGGCACCGGGGAGCTGTTTTTT.

The V gene is TRBV5-4, the J gene TRBJ2-1; 13 nucleotides line up with TRBD2. The germline V gene has CDR1 SGHNT and CDR2 YYREEE (reference sequence). The CDR3 is 16 residues long. Trimming removed 1 base from V and 9 bases from J; junction bases left unmatched: 7. The CDR3 region is CASSLRLAGGGGEQFF. CDR3 sequence (DNA): TGTGCCAGCAGCTTGCGACTAGCGGGAGGAGGGGGTGAGCAGTTCTTC. The full variable domain, with the rest looked up from reference TRBV5-4 and TRBJ2-1, is ETGVTQSPTHLIKTRGQQVTLRCSSQSGHNTVSWYQQALGQGPQFIFQYYREEENGRGNFPPRFSGLQFPNYSSELNVNALELDDSALYLCASSLRLAGGGGEQFFGPGTRLTVL.

The chain combines TRBV24-1 with TRBJ2-2; 8 bases are shared with TRBD2. The germline V gene encodes CDR1 KGHDR and CDR2 SFDVKD. The junction had 10 bases not matched to a gene; V was cut back by 3 bases and J by 5 bases. The CDR3 is 17 residues long. The CDR3 loop is CATSDPRSGGWTGELFF. Here the CDR3 DNA reads TGTGCCACCAGTGATCCTCGTTCGGGAGGGTGGACCGGGGAGCTGTTTTTT.

This clone was seen a handful of times. The V and J genes are TRBV6-5 and TRBJ1-6; TRBD1 matches at 8 bases. J lost 6 bases, V lost 0 bases, and 4 bases had no gene match. This CDR3 has 16 amino acids. Germline assignment: CDR1 MNHEY and CDR2 SVGAGI. CDR3 in DNA: TGTGCCAGCAGTTACTCAACAGGGGGGGTTAATTCACCCCTCCACTTT. Translating it yields CASSYSTGGVNSPLHF.

J is TRBJ2-5 and V is TRBV3-1 (or the pseudogene TRBV3-2); D is unresolved. Per germline, CDR1 LGHDT and CDR2 YNNKEL (reference sequence). Between the trimmed V and J ends, which lost 3 bases and 1 base, there was a span of 18 bases. The CDR3 is 17 amino acids. CDR3 protein: CASSHPLVLCGQETQYF. CDR3 in DNA: TGTGCCAGCAGCCACCCCCTCGTCCTTTGCGGCCAAGAGACCCAGTACTTC.

V usage is TRBV11-2 and J usage is TRBJ2-3, with 10 nucleotides matching TRBD2. The CDR3 runs to 15 residues. V shed 1 base, J shed 4 bases, and the junction held 2 bases outside the gene matches. Germline V gives CDR1 SGHAT, CDR2 FQNNGV. The CDR3 region has the DNA TGTGCCAGCAGCTTAGGGCTAGCGGGGGCAGATACGCAGTATTTT. Protein product: CASSLGLAGADTQYF.

This clone was recorded a few times. Other DNA sequences in the same sample also yield this CDR3. The V and J genes are TRBV30 and TRBJ1-5, with 8 bases matching TRBD1. The V gene's germline CDR1 is GTSNPN and CDR2 SVGIG (reference sequence). J was trimmed by 2 bases and V by 3 bases; bases with no gene match: 3. The length of the CDR3 is 14 residues. CDR3: CAWSGTGRNQPQHF. The CDR3 DNA reads as TGTGCCTGGAGCGGGACAGGCCGCAATCAGCCCCAGCATTTT.

This sequence joins TRBV10-3 and TRBJ2-2, with D possibly being TRBD1 (5 bases). V lost 3 bases to trimming and J lost 3 bases, with 5 bases between them. Germline V gives CDR1 ENHRY, CDR2 SYGVKD. This CDR3 is built from 13 residues. The CDR3 loop is CAISEGDTGELFF. The CDR3 bases are TGTGCCATCAGTGAAGGGGACACCGGGGAGCTGTTTTTT.

The chain combines TRBV2 with TRBJ1-1, with unresolved D. The CDR3 loop spans 11 amino acids. CDR1 is SNHLY, CDR2 FYNNEI, per germline. V was cut by 6 bases and J by 7 bases, with 9 bases left in between. In DNA, the CDR3 is TGTGCCAGCAGATCAGTTCTTGAAGCTTTCTTT. It encodes CASRSVLEAFF.

This chain connects TRBV18 to TRBJ1-6; D possibly corresponds to TRBD1 (6 bases). The CDR3 extends over 16 amino acids. The V end lost 5 bases, the J end lost 6 bases, and 17 bases lay between the germline ends. From germline, CDR1 is KGHSH and CDR2 LQKENI. CDR3 sequence reads: CASSASDSLGNSPLHF. The CDR3 DNA reads as TGTGCCAGCTCAGCGTCGGACAGTCTCGGTAATTCACCCCTCCACTTT.

The rearrangement joins TRBV7-2 to TRBJ2-1, with 13 bases fitting TRBD2. The length of the CDR3 is 15 residues. Per germline, CDR1 SGHTA and CDR2 FQGNSA. V trimming: 3 bases; J trimming: 6 bases; junction bases outside the gene matches: 2. The CDR3 reads CASSFRTSGSNEQFF. CDR3 DNA sequence: TGTGCCAGCAGCTTCCGGACTAGCGGGAGCAATGAGCAGTTCTTC.

The genes are TRBV6-6 and TRBJ2-1; D possibly corresponds to TRBD2 (6 bases). The V and J ends lost 4 bases and 10 bases respectively, with 11 bases between them. The CDR3 runs to 12 residues. Germline V gene sequence: CDR1 MNHNY, CDR2 SVGAGI (reference sequence). The CDR3 DNA reads TGTGCCAGCAGTTCAACTAGCTGGGAGCAGTTCTTC. Residues: CASSSTSWEQFF.

This sequence joins TRBV15 and TRBJ2-1; D gene unclear. From germline, CDR1 is LNHNV and CDR2 YYDKDF (reference sequence). V gave up 5 bases and J gave up 9 bases, with 14 bases separating them. CDR3 length: 13 residues. Here the CDR3 DNA reads TGTGCCACCAGCCCCGAGTCAGGTCTTGAGCAGTTCTTC. Encoded protein: CATSPESGLEQFF.